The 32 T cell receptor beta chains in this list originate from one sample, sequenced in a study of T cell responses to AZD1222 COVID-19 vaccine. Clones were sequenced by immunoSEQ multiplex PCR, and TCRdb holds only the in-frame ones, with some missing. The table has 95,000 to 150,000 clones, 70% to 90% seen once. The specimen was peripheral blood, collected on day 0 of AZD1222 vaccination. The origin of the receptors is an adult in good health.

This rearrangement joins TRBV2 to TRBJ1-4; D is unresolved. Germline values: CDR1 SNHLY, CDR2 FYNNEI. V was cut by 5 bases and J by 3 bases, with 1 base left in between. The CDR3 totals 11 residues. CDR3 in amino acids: CASSSNEKLFF. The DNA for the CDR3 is TGTGCCAGCAGTTCTAATGAAAAACTGTTTTTT.

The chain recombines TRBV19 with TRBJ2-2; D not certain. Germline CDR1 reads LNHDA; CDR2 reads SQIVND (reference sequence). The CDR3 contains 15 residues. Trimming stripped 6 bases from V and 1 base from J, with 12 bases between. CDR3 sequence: CASRSAHWNTGELFF. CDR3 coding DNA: TGTGCCAGTAGGTCGGCCCACTGGAACACCGGGGAGCTGTTTTTT.

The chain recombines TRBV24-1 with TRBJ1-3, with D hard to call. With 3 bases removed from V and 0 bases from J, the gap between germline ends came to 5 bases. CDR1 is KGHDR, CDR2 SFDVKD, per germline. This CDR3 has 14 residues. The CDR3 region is CATSDRRSGNTIYF. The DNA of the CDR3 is TGTGCCACCAGTGATCGGCGCTCTGGAAACACCATATATTTT.

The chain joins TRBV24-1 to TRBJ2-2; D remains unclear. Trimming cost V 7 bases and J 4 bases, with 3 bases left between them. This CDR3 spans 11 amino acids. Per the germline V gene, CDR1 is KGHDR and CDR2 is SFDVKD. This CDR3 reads CATSLTGELFF. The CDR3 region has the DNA TGTGCCACCAGCCTCACCGGGGAGCTGTTTTTT.

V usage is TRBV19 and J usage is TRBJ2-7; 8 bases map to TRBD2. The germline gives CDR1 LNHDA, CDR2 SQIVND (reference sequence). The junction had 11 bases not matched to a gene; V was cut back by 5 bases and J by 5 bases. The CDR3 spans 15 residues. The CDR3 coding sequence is TGTGCCAGTAGTTTGCGGGGGGCAGATTCGGACGAGCAGTACTTC. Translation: CASSLRGADSDEQYF.

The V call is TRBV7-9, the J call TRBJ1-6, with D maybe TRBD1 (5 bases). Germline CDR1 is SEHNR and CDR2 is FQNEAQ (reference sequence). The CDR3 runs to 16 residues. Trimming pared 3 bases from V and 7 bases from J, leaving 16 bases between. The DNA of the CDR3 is TGTGCCAGCAGCTTCGGGGCCACCACACCGAATTCACCCCTCCACTTT. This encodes CASSFGATTPNSPLHF.

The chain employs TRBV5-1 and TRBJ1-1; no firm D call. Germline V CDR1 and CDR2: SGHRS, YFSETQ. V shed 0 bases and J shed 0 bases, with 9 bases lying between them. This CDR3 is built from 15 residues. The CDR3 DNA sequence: TGCGCCAGCAGCTTGGCCGCAGGTTTGAACACTGAAGCTTTCTTT. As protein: CASSLAAGLNTEAFF.

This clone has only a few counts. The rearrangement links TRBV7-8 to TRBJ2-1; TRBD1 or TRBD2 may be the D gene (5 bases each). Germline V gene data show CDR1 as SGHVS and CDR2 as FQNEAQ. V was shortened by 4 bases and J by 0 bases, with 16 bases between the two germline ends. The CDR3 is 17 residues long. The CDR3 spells CASSYSGRLSSYNEQFF. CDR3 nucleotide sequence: TGTGCCAGCAGCTATTCAGGGAGACTTAGCTCCTACAATGAGCAGTTCTTC.

The CDR3 sequence: CAWVQGSSYNSPLHF. The CDR3 region has the DNA TGTGCCTGGGTTCAGGGCAGCTCCTATAATTCACCCCTCCACTTT. The chain has TRBV30 and TRBJ1-6; maybe TRBD1 (5 bases). Germline CDR1 is GTSNPN and CDR2 is SVGIG (reference sequence). V was clipped by 5 bases and J by 0 bases, with 11 bases between them. This CDR3 comprises 15 residues.

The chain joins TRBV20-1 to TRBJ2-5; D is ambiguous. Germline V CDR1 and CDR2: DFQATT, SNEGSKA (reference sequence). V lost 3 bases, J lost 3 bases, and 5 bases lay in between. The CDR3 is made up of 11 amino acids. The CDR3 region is CSASQKETQYF. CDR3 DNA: TGCAGTGCTAGCCAGAAAGAGACCCAGTACTTC.

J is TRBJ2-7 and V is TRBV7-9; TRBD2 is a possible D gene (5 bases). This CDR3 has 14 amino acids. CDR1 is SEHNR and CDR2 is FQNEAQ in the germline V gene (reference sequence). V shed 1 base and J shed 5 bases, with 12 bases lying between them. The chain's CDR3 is CASSLVEGRNEQYF. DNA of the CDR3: TGTGCCAGCAGCTTAGTTGAGGGTCGGAACGAGCAGTACTTC.

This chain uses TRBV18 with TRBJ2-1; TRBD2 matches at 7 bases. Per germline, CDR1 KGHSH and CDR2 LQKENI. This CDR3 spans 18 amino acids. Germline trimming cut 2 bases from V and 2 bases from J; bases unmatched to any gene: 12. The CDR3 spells CASSPSPETSPTYNEQFF. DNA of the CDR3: TGTGCCAGCTCACCATCACCCGAGACTAGCCCCACCTACAATGAGCAGTTCTTC.

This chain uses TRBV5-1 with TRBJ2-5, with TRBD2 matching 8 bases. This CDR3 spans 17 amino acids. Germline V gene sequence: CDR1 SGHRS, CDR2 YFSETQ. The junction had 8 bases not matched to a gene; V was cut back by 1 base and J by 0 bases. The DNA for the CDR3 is TGCGCCAGCAGCTTGTCGGCGGGGGGATCGTACCAAGAGACCCAGTACTTC. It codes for CASSLSAGGSYQETQYF.

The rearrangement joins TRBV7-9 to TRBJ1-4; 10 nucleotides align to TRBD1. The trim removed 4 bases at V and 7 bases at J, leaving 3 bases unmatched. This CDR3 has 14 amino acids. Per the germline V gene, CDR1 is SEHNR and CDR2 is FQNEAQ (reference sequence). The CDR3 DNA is TGTGCCAGCAGCTCGGACAGGGGGAGTGAAAAACTGTTTTTT. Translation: CASSSDRGSEKLFF.

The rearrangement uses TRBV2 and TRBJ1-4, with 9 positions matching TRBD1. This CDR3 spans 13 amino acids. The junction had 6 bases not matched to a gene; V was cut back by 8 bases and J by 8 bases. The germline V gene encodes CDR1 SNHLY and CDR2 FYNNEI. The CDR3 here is CASQQGAKEKLFF. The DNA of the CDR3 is TGTGCCAGCCAACAGGGGGCGAAGGAAAAACTGTTTTTT.

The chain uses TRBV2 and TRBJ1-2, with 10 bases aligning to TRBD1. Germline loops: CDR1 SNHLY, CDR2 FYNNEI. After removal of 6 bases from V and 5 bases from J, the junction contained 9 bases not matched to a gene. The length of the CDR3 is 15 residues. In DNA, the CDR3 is TGTGCCAGCAGGCCCCCGACAGGGGGCGGGTATGGCTACACCTTC. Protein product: CASRPPTGGGYGYTF.

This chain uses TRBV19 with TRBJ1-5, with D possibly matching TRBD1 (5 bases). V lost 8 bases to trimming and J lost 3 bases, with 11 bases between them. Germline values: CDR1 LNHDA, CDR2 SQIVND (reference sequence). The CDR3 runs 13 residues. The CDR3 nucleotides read TGTGCCAGTTCGAGCAGGGACAATCAGCCCCAGCATTTT. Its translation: CASSSRDNQPQHF.

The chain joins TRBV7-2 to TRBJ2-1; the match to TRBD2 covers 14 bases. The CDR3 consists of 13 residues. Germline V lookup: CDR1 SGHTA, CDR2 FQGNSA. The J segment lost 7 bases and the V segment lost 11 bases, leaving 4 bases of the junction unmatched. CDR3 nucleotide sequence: TGTGCCGGGGGGACTAGCGGGAGAAATGAGCAGTTCTTC. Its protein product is CAGGTSGRNEQFF.

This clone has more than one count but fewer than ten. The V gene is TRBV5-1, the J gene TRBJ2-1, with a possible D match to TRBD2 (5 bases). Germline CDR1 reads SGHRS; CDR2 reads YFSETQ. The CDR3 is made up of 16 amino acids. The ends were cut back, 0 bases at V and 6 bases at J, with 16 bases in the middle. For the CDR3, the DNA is TGCGCCAGCAGCTTGGAAAGGTCGGGATTGGGCAATGAGCAGTTCTTC. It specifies CASSLERSGLGNEQFF.

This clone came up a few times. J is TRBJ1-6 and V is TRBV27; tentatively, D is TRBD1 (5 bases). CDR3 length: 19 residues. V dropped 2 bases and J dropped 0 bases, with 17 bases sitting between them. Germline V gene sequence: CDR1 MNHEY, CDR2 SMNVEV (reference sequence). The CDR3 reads CASSLNRAEGRSYNSPLHF. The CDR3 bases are TGTGCCAGCAGTTTAAATAGGGCCGAGGGGCGCTCCTATAATTCACCCCTCCACTTT.

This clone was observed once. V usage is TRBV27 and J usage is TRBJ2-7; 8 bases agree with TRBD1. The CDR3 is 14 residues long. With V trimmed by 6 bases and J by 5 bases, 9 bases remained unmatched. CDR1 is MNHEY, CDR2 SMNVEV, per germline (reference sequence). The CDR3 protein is CASRTRPDRDEQYF. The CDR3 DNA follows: TGTGCCAGCAGGACGAGGCCGGACAGGGACGAGCAGTACTTC.

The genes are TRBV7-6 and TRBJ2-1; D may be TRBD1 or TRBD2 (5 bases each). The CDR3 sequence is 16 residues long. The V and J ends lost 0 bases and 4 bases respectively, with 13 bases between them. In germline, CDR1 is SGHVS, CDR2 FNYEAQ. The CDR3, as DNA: TGTGCCAGCAGCTTAGCGTCGCCGGGGCGTTACAATGAGCAGTTCTTC. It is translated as CASSLASPGRYNEQFF. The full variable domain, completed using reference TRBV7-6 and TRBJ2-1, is GAGVSQSPRYKVTKRGQDVALRCDPISGHVSLYWYRQALGQGPEFLTYFNYEAQQDKSGLPNDRFSAERPEGSISTLTIQRTEQRDSAMYRCASSLASPGRYNEQFFGPGTRLTVL.

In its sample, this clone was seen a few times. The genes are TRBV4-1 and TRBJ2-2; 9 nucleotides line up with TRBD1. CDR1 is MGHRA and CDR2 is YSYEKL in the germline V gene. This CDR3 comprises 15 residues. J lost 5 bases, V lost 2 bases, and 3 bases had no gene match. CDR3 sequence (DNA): TGCGCCAGCAGCCAAAGACAGGGGGGGACCGGGGAGCTGTTTTTT. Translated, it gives CASSQRQGGTGELFF.

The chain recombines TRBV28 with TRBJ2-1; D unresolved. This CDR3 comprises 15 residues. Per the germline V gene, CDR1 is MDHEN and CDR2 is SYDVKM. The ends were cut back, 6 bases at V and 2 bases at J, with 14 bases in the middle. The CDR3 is CASSHFQRAYNEQFF. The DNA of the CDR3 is TGTGCCAGCAGCCACTTCCAAAGGGCCTACAATGAGCAGTTCTTC.

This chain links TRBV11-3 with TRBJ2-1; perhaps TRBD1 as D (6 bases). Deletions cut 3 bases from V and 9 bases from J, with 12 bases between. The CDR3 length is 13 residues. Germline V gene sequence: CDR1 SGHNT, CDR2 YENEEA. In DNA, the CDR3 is TGTGCCAGCAGCTTCCTACAGGGCAGTGAGCAGTTCTTC. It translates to CASSFLQGSEQFF.

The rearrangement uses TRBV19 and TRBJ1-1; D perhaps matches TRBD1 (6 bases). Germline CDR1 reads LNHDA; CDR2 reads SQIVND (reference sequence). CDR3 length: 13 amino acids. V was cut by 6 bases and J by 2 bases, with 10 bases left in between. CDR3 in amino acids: CASSPDSNTEAFF. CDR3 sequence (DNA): TGTGCCAGTAGCCCGGACAGTAACACTGAAGCTTTCTTT.

The CDR3, as DNA: TGTGCCAGCAGTTCACCAGGGGGCTGGGGTGAAGCTTTCTTT. As protein: CASSSPGGWGEAFF. This sequence joins TRBV28 and TRBJ1-1; 8 nucleotides line up with TRBD1. V was pared by 4 bases and J by 7 bases, with 8 bases of the junction left unmatched. Germline loops: CDR1 MDHEN, CDR2 SYDVKM. The CDR3 is 14 residues long.

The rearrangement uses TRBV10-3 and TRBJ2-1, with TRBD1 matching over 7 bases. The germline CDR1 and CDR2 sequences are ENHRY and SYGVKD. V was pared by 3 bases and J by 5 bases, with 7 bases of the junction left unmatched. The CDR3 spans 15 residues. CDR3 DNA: TGTGCCATCAGTGACACAGGGGCGGCAGACAATGAGCAGTTCTTC. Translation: CAISDTGAADNEQFF.

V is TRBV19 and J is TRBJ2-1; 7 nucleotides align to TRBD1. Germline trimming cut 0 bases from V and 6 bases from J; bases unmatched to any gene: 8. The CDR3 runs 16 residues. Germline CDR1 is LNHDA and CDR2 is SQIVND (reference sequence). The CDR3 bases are TGTGCCAGTAGTATAGAATTTGACAGGGTGGTCAATGAGCAGTTCTTC. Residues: CASSIEFDRVVNEQFF.

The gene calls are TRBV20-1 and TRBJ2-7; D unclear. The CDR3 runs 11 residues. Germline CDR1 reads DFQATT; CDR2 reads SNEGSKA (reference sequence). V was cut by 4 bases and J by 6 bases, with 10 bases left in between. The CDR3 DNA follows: TGCAGTGCTATGTTTTCATCCGAGCAGTACTTC. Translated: CSAMFSSEQYF.

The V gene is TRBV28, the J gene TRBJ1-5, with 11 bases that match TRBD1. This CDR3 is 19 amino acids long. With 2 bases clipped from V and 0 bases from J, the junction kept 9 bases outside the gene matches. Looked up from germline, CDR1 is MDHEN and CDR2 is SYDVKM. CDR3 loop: CASSLRGQGVGNSNQPQHF. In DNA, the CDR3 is TGTGCCAGCAGTTTACGGGGACAGGGGGTCGGAAATAGCAATCAGCCCCAGCATTTT.

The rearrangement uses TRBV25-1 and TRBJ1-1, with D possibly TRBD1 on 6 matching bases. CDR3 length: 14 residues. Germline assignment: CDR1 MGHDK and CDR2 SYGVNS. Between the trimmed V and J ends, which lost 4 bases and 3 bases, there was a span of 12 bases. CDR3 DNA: TGTGCCAGCAGTGGAGGGGGAGGATACACTGAAGCTTTCTTT. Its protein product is CASSGGGGYTEAFF.